The 25 T cell receptor beta chains presented below share a single source sample, sequenced in a study of tumor-infiltrating lymphocytes in primary liver carcinoma. TCR beta cDNA came from about 450 ng total RNA, primed with a constant-region primer. Construction of TCR beta libraries relied on three successive nested multiplex PCR rounds employing slightly modified ARM-PCR. PCR rounds one and two used TRBV1-TRBV30 forward primers with a C-beta reverse primer for around 9 cycles each. In TCRdb, the multiplex PCR reads were re-called with MiXCR into one record per CDR3 protein. The sample consists of approximately 300,000 distinct CDR3 sequences, roughly two thirds of them appearing once. Germline DNA was also extracted, and blood RNA was taken from unsorted whole blood. The sample was peripheral blood. The source of these receptors is a man aged 35-49 years with primary liver carcinoma and hepatitis B virus infection.

As to this clonotype: It may be a read error: a sequence one base away is much more abundant. The chain carries TRBV6-2 or TRBV6-3 and TRBJ2-1, with 7 bases lining up with TRBD2. The CDR3 is 15 residues long. Per the germline V gene, CDR1 is MNHEY and CDR2 is SVGEGT. The CDR3 sequence: CASNPPGTMYNEQSF. The CDR3 region has the DNA TGTGCCAGCAATCCCCCCGGGACTATGTACAATGAGCAGTCCTTC.

Notes on this clonotype: One end of the junction varies from germline; a read error may be responsible. The chain employs TRBV30 and TRBJ2-3, with 9 bases that match TRBD2. The germline CDR1 and CDR2 sequences are GTSNPN and SVGIG (reference sequence). The CDR3 totals 11 residues. Here the CDR3 reads CTWKAGGGQYF. For the CDR3, the DNA is TGTACCTGGAAGGCGGGAGGGGGGCAGTATTTT. The full variable domain, with the rest looked up from reference TRBV30 and TRBJ2-3, is SQTIHQWPATLVQPVGSPLSLECTVEGTSNPNLYWYRQAAGRGLQLLFYSVGIGQISSEVPQNLSASRPQDRQFILSSKKLLLSDSGFYLCTWKAGGGQYFGPGTRLTVL.

About this clonotype: One junction end disagrees with the germline gene, perhaps due to a read error. The CDR3 sequence is CTSSSLPGIDNEQFF. The CDR3 nucleotides are TGTACCAGCAGCTCACTCCCCGGGATTGACAATGAGCAGTTCTTC. The chain links TRBV11-1 to TRBJ2-1; D is perhaps TRBD2 (5 bases). Germline-derived CDR1 and CDR2 are SGHAT and FQDESV (reference sequence). The CDR3 is 15 amino acids. Drawing the rest from reference TRBV11-1 and TRBJ2-1, the complete variable domain is EAEVAQSPRYKITEKSQAVAFWCDPISGHATLYWYRQILGQGPELLVQFQDESVVDDSQLPKDRFSAERLKGVDSTLKIQPAELGDSAMYLCTSSSLPGIDNEQFFGPGTRLTVL.

Worth noting for this clonotype: This sequence may be a read error, since a much larger clone differs from it by one base. The gene calls are TRBV10-2 and TRBJ2-6; D possibly uses TRBD1 or TRBD2 (7 bases each). The CDR3 covers 15 residues. From germline, CDR1 is WSHSY and CDR2 SAAADI. DNA of the CDR3: TGCACCAGCAGGGGGGGGCTCCTCGGGGCCAACGTCCTGACTTTC. Protein sequence: CTSRGGLLGANVLTF.

In regard to this clonotype: The conserved closing phenylalanine or tryptophan is absent in this CDR3, likely reflecting a read error. The V call is TRBV4-3, the J call TRBJ2-1; 9 bases fit TRBD2. This CDR3 is built from 16 residues. Germline loops: CDR1 LGHNA, CDR2 YSLEER. V lost 3 bases and J lost 6; bases outside the gene matches: 9. The CDR3 sequence is CASSHRLAEALNEQFS. Written as DNA, the CDR3 is TGCGCCAGCAGCCACCGACTAGCGGAAGCCCTCAATGAGCAGTTCTCC.

In its sample, this clonotype was seen a few times. The gene calls are TRBV7-9 and TRBJ2-1, with D unclear. V was trimmed by 5 bases and J by 8 bases, leaving 13 bases between them. The CDR3 loop spans 13 amino acids. Germline CDR1 is SEHNR and CDR2 is FQNEAQ (reference sequence). Written as DNA, the CDR3 is TGTGCCAGCAGCCCCATTGATGGGGATGAGCAGTTCTTC. Residues: CASSPIDGDEQFF.

In regard to this clonotype: A much larger clonotype is one base distant, so this may be a read error. Without the conserved terminal phenylalanine or tryptophan, this CDR3 likely stems from a read error. The rearrangement uses TRBV12-3 or TRBV12-4 and TRBJ2-5, with a tentative D call TRBD2 (6 bases). CDR3 length: 14 amino acids. The V end was cut by 3 bases, the J end by 5 bases, with 13 bases between. The CDR3 DNA is TGTGCCAGCAGTTTTTTTGGGGGGAAGGAGACCCAGTACCTC. The encoded protein is CASSFFGGKETQYL.

Many counts were recorded for this clonotype. The rearrangement uses TRBV29-1 and TRBJ2-7; TRBD2 is a possible D gene (7 bases). The germline V gene encodes CDR1 SQVTM and CDR2 ANQGSEA. V dropped 6 bases and J dropped 5 bases, with 20 bases sitting between them. The CDR3 consists of 14 residues. The DNA for the CDR3 is TGCAGCGTCCTCCCGGCGGGGAGGGGGAACGAGCAGTACTTC. It translates to CSVLPAGRGNEQYF.

The table lists this clonotype with a few counts. The chain uses TRBV10-3 and TRBJ1-1; tentative D call: TRBD1 (5 bases). The CDR3 runs to 15 residues. Germline V lookup: CDR1 ENHRY, CDR2 SYGVKD. V was cut by 2 bases and J by 5 bases, with 15 bases left in between. The CDR3, as DNA: TGTGCCATCAGTGAGGAAGCAGGGACGCGAACTGAAGCTTTCTTT. It codes for CAISEEAGTRTEAFF.

V and J are TRBV6-6 and TRBJ2-7; no definite D call. Trimming removed 10 bases from V and 5 bases from J, with 15 bases in between. Per the germline V gene, CDR1 is MNHNY and CDR2 is SVGAGI (reference sequence). This CDR3 region has 12 residues. CDR3 DNA sequence: TGTGCCAACAGCCCGCCTAGTCACGAGCAGTACTTC. Encoded protein: CANSPPSHEQYF.

At least ten counts were recorded for this clonotype. The rearrangement uses TRBV12-3 or TRBV12-4 and TRBJ2-7; D is possibly TRBD2 (5 bases). The CDR3 has 11 amino acids. Between the trimmed V and J ends, which lost 8 bases and 4 bases, there was a span of 9 bases. The CDR3 loop reads CASGSRYEQYF. CDR3 nucleotide sequence: TGTGCCAGCGGGAGTAGGTACGAGCAGTACTTC.

This clonotype was recorded a few times. CDR3 DNA: TGTGCCAGCAGTTTATTGGGGGTAAGAGCGACCCAGTACTTC. Translated, it gives CASSLLGVRATQYF. The chain recombines TRBV28 with TRBJ2-5; the D call may be TRBD1 or TRBD2 (5 bases each). Germline assignment: CDR1 MDHEN and CDR2 SYDVKM. The CDR3 is 14 residues long. V was cut by 1 base and J by 7 bases, with 13 bases left in between.

This clonotype was observed once. The V gene is TRBV9, the J gene TRBJ2-7; 8 nucleotides match TRBD2. The CDR3 loop spans 13 amino acids. The V gene end was trimmed by 3 bases and the J gene end by 3 bases; junction bases not matched to a gene: 2. Germline CDR1 reads SGDLS; CDR2 reads YYNGEE. The CDR3 loop reads CASSARGGYEQYF. The CDR3 DNA reads TGTGCCAGCAGCGCCCGGGGGGGCTACGAGCAGTACTTC. Based on the CDR3 plus reference TRBV9 and TRBJ2-7, the full variable domain is DSGVTQTPKHLITATGQRVTLRCSPRSGDLSVYWYQQSLDQGLQFLIQYYNGEERAKGNILERFSAQQFPDLHSELNLSSLELGDSALYFCASSARGGYEQYFGPGTRLTVT.

This clonotype was found a few times. The chain carries TRBV10-3 and TRBJ2-1; D gene uncertain. Trimming took 2 bases from V and 2 from J, leaving 1 base between them. Germline CDR1 and CDR2: ENHRY and SYGVKD. The CDR3 is made up of 12 amino acids. CDR3 in DNA: TGTGCCATCAGTGAGGCCTACAATGAGCAGTTCTTC. Amino acids: CAISEAYNEQFF.

This clonotype has a count of ten or more. CDR3 in amino acids: CAIRNDPGTSSYNEQFF. The CDR3 DNA sequence: TGTGCCATCAGAAACGACCCCGGGACTAGCTCCTACAATGAGCAGTTCTTC. The V gene is TRBV10-3, the J gene TRBJ2-1; 8 bases are a match to TRBD2. Germline V CDR1 and CDR2: ENHRY, SYGVKD. The CDR3 runs 17 residues. V was pared by 6 bases and J by 0 bases, with 10 bases of the junction left unmatched.

Ten or more counts support this clonotype. V is TRBV11-2 and J is TRBJ2-3, with D possibly TRBD2 on 5 matching bases. V dropped 3 bases and J dropped 0 bases, with 10 bases sitting between them. The CDR3 length is 15 residues. The germline V gene has CDR1 SGHAT and CDR2 FQNNGV. The CDR3 reads CASSFGGSSTDTQYF. CDR3 sequence (DNA): TGTGCCAGCAGCTTCGGCGGGTCTAGCACAGATACGCAGTATTTT.

Of note for this clonotype: A much larger clone differs by one base, so this may be a read error. This sequence joins TRBV29-1 and TRBJ2-7; D is perhaps TRBD2 (5 bases). Trimming stripped 3 bases from V and 4 bases from J, with 7 bases between. The CDR3 runs 11 residues. Germline CDR1 and CDR2: SQVTM and ANQGSEA. CDR3 in amino acids: CSVDGVYEQYF. The CDR3 coding sequence is TGCAGCGTTGACGGGGTTTACGAGCAGTACTTC.

This clonotype was observed a few times. One end of the junction varies from germline; a read error may be responsible. J is TRBJ1-2 and V is TRBV4-3; TRBD1 is a possible D gene (5 bases). Looked up from germline, CDR1 is LGHNA and CDR2 is YSLEER. The CDR3 spans 16 residues. The CDR3: CVSSQERDGAIYGYTF. The DNA for the CDR3 is TGTGTCAGCAGCCAGGAAAGGGACGGAGCTATTTATGGCTACACCTTC.

In this sample, this clonotype turned up many times. V gene TRBV4-1 combines with J gene TRBJ2-7, with 10 bases that match TRBD1. CDR3 size: 15 residues. CDR1 is MGHRA, CDR2 YSYEKL, per germline. The J segment lost 5 bases and the V segment lost 5 bases, leaving 9 bases of the junction unmatched. CDR3 sequence: CASSSSGTGADEQYF. CDR3 DNA sequence: TGCGCCAGCAGCTCTTCCGGGACAGGGGCGGACGAGCAGTACTTC.

Comments on this clonotype: The junction shows a germline mismatch at one end, possibly a read error. The genes are TRBV6-2 or TRBV6-3 and TRBJ1-1; 8 nucleotides line up with TRBD1. The CDR3 is 15 amino acids. CDR1 is MNHEY and CDR2 is SVGEGT in the germline V gene. The CDR3 nucleotides are TGTGCTAGCAGTGAACAGGGGGTGAGGAGCACTGAAGCTTTCTTT. Encoded protein: CASSEQGVRSTEAFF.

This clonotype showed up many times. The chain employs TRBV6-1 and TRBJ1-2; perhaps TRBD1 as D (6 bases). In germline, CDR1 is MNHNS, CDR2 SASEGT. V shed 4 bases and J shed 3 bases, with 12 bases lying between them. CDR3 length: 14 amino acids. CDR3 amino acids: CASSGGAGDYGYTF. The CDR3 DNA sequence: TGTGCCAGCAGTGGCGGGGCAGGGGACTATGGCTACACCTTC.

On this clonotype itself: The CDR3 end shows no conserved phenylalanine or tryptophan, and so a read error is likely. The chain joins TRBV6-1 to TRBJ2-2; D is unresolved. Germline V gene data show CDR1 as MNHNS and CDR2 as SASEGT. CDR3 size: 14 residues. The CDR3 nucleotides are TGTGCCGGCAGTGGGTCGTGGGGCACCGGGGAGCTGTTTCTT. It yields the protein CAGSGSWGTGELFL.

The chain uses TRBV28 and TRBJ2-5, with a tentative D call TRBD2 (6 bases). CDR3 size: 15 residues. V lost 3 bases to trimming and J lost 3 bases, with 14 bases between them. CDR1 and CDR2 (germline): MDHEN, SYDVKM. Here the CDR3 reads CASSFTGVLEETQYF. The CDR3 DNA follows: TGTGCCAGCAGTTTTACGGGGGTATTGGAAGAGACCCAGTACTTC.

Points on this clonotype: A read error may account for a junction end that differs from germline. This sequence joins TRBV11-1 and TRBJ2-2; TRBD1 is a possible D gene (6 bases). Germline V gene lookup returns CDR1 SGHAT and CDR2 FQDESV (reference sequence). The CDR3 length is 14 residues. In DNA, the CDR3 is TGTGCCAGCAGCCCAAGCAGGGGAACCGGGGAGCAGTTTTTT. As protein: CASSPSRGTGEQFF.

Notes on this clonotype: One end of the junction does not line up with germline, which may come from a read error. The rearrangement uses TRBV6-1 and TRBJ1-1, with no clear D. The CDR3 is 14 residues long. Germline V CDR1 and CDR2: MNHNS, SASEGT. The CDR3 nucleotides read TGTGCCAGCAGAGAAGGAAGAAGGAACACTGAAGCTTTCTTT. Translation: CASREGRRNTEAFF.